This T cell receptor beta chain was recorded in a study of glioma-infiltrating T cells after dendritic cell vaccination. As for the study in general: Dendritic cell vaccine was injected intradermally three times, biweekly. Findings and limits, study-wide: Patients with more pretreatment TILs had longer time to progression and survival.

This clone was seen a handful of times. The antigen remains undetermined. The PCR used 60 V beta and 13 J beta primers. Method: immunoSEQ multiplex PCR; TCRdb's copy keeps in-frame clones and lacks some. The sample holds about 30,000 clones, approximately 91% seen once. V trimming: 5 bases; J trimming: 5 bases; junction bases outside the gene matches: 7. The CDR3 consists of 14 residues. Per germline, CDR1 SGHAT and CDR2 FQNNGV. Sequenced here: blood, sampled before dendritic cell vaccination. The receptor's source is a human donor with glioblastoma. The V and J genes are TRBV11-2 and TRBJ2-3, with 7 bases fitting TRBD2. CDR3 protein: CASSPTSVGDTQYF. For the CDR3, the DNA is TGTGCCAGCAGCCCTACTAGCGTGGGAGATACGCAGTATTTT.